The next 18 T cell receptor beta chains were all read from a single sample in a study of beta chain features in type 1 diabetes. Study-wide results and caveats: Shorter TCRB CDR3s, moderately but significantly so, were found in Type 1 diabetes patients in all four CD4+ subsets.

The antigens for these receptors are not known. Isolated RNA was reverse transcribed in full, so expressed TCRB transcripts were sequenced. Profiled with immunoSEQ multiplex PCR; TCRdb holds only in-frame clones, not every one. The repertoire holds about 740,000 clones, with 10% to 15% as singletons. The sequencing sample was made of naive CD4+ T cells from blood. The receptors shown here come from a man aged 18-30 years with type 1 diabetes.

This clone was detected only a few times. The rearrangement joins TRBV4-1 to TRBJ1-2; D gene uncertain. V lost 2 bases, J lost 8 bases, and 27 bases lay in between. CDR3 length: 18 residues. In germline, CDR1 is MGHRA, CDR2 YSYEKL. The CDR3 DNA reads as TGCGCCAGCAGCCAAAGAACCTCTGACTCTGGCCTCATTGAAGGCTACACCTTC. Protein: CASSQRTSDSGLIEGYTF.

This clone has only a few counts. The chain employs TRBV7-9 and TRBJ1-6; 7 bases are shared with TRBD1. J lost 8 bases, V lost 5 bases, and 6 bases had no gene match. Germline V gene sequence: CDR1 SEHNR, CDR2 FQNEAQ (reference sequence). The CDR3 covers 14 residues. In nucleotides, the CDR3 is TGTGCCAGCAGCCGACAGGGTAGTGATTCACCCCTCCACTTT. Its translation is CASSRQGSDSPLHF.

The gene calls are TRBV30 and TRBJ1-1; no definite D call. Per the germline V gene, CDR1 is GTSNPN and CDR2 is SVGIG (reference sequence). The CDR3 extends over 12 amino acids. The V end was cut by 8 bases, the J end by 4 bases, with 14 bases between. CDR3 protein: CAAIPRGTEAFF. As DNA, the CDR3 is TGTGCCGCTATTCCTCGGGGCACTGAAGCTTTCTTT.

A note on this clone: Different DNA sequences within this sample yield the same CDR3. The chain links TRBV19 to TRBJ1-5, with 7 bases lining up with TRBD1. The ends lost 6 bases at V and 0 bases at J; junction bases unmatched: 5. The CDR3 length is 15 residues. Germline V lookup: CDR1 LNHDA, CDR2 SQIVND (reference sequence). The CDR3 nucleotides read TGTGCCAGTAGCTCGACAGGGCTTAGCAATCAGCCCCAGCATTTT. Its translation is CASSSTGLSNQPQHF.

The chain recombines TRBV6-5 with TRBJ2-5, with 7 positions matching TRBD2. There are 14 residues in the CDR3. Germline CDR1 reads MNHEY; CDR2 reads SVGAGI. V dropped 6 bases and J dropped 1; count of bases not matched to a gene: 5. CDR3 nucleotide sequence: TGTGCCAGCAGACTCGGGACTACCCAAGAGACCCAGTACTTC. Translation gives CASRLGTTQETQYF.

This chain connects TRBV5-1 to TRBJ1-1, with D possibly being TRBD1 (6 bases). Germline V CDR1 and CDR2: SGHRS, YFSETQ. The CDR3 runs to 14 residues. V was shortened by 3 bases and J by 1 base, with 10 bases between the two germline ends. CDR3 amino acids: CASSSGTPNTEAFF. The CDR3 DNA is TGCGCCAGCAGCTCCGGGACACCGAACACTGAAGCTTTCTTT. Using reference TRBV5-1 and TRBJ1-1 for the parts outside the CDR3, the full variable domain is KAGVTQTPRYLIKTRGQQVTLSCSPISGHRSVSWYQQTPGQGLQFLFEYFSETQRNKGNFPGRFSGRQFSNSRSEMNVSTLELGDSALYLCASSSGTPNTEAFFGQGTRLTVV.

This rearrangement joins TRBV15 to TRBJ1-1; D gene uncertain. The CDR3 runs 13 residues. V lost 3 bases, J lost 7 bases, and 12 bases lay in between. Germline V lookup: CDR1 LNHNV, CDR2 YYDKDF (reference sequence). This CDR3 is CATSSYPRGEAFF. The CDR3 nucleotides are TGTGCCACCAGCAGTTACCCACGGGGTGAAGCTTTCTTT. Filled out from reference TRBV15 and TRBJ1-1, the complete variable domain reads DAMVIQNPRYQVTQFGKPVTLSCSQTLNHNVMYWYQQKSSQAPKLLFHYYDKDFNNEADTPDNFQSRRPNTSFCFLDIRSPGLGDTAMYLCATSSYPRGEAFFGQGTRLTVV.

This chain uses TRBV6-1 with TRBJ2-5; D is ambiguous. CDR3 size: 14 residues. Germline V gives CDR1 MNHNS, CDR2 SASEGT. Trimming pared 6 bases from V and 5 bases from J, leaving 16 bases between. As DNA, the CDR3 is TGTGCCAGCAGCCCCCAATCTGGCCGGGAGACCCAGTACTTC. It is translated as CASSPQSGRETQYF.

J is TRBJ2-7 and V is TRBV6-1, with 9 bases fitting TRBD1. Germline V CDR1 and CDR2: MNHNS, SASEGT. The CDR3 is made up of 15 amino acids. V lost 3 bases and J lost 5; bases outside the gene matches: 8. CDR3 DNA sequence: TGTGCCAGCAGTGATCCCGGGACAGGGAAGAACGAGCAGTACTTC. Encoded protein: CASSDPGTGKNEQYF.

There are a few counts of this clone. This chain connects TRBV25-1 to TRBJ1-1; D not resolved. The CDR3 sequence is 11 residues long. With 6 bases removed from V and 0 bases from J, the gap between germline ends came to 2 bases. Per the germline V gene, CDR1 is MGHDK and CDR2 is SYGVNS. The CDR3 protein is CASRLNTEAFF. Written as DNA, the CDR3 is TGTGCCAGCAGATTGAACACTGAAGCTTTCTTT.

This clone was counted a few times. This chain joins TRBV6-1 and TRBJ2-1; unclear D gene. Trimming pared 5 bases from V and 6 bases from J, leaving 11 bases between. CDR3 length equals 13 residues. Germline loops: CDR1 MNHNS, CDR2 SASEGT. The chain's CDR3 is CASSPFPSNEQFF. In nucleotides, the CDR3 is TGTGCCAGCAGTCCCTTCCCTAGCAATGAGCAGTTCTTC.

CDR3 nucleotide sequence: TGTGCCAGCATGCCTCTTTTCACCTATGGCTACACCTTC. This encodes CASMPLFTYGYTF. This chain connects TRBV2 to TRBJ1-2; D is ambiguous. The CDR3 is 13 amino acids. The germline V gene has CDR1 SNHLY and CDR2 FYNNEI. The V end lost 7 bases, the J end lost 4 bases, and 13 bases lay between the germline ends.

The chain couples TRBV6-1 to TRBJ2-1; no reliable D call. Germline V lookup: CDR1 MNHNS, CDR2 SASEGT. The CDR3 spans 12 residues. V was cut by 7 bases and J by 10 bases, with 14 bases left in between. CDR3 sequence reads: CASNQTPREQFF. The CDR3 nucleotides read TGTGCCAGCAACCAGACCCCGCGGGAGCAGTTCTTC.

This clone was seen more than once but under ten times. The chain joins TRBV30 to TRBJ2-3, with unresolved D. The CDR3 consists of 16 residues. Germline values: CDR1 GTSNPN, CDR2 SVGIG (reference sequence). The V and J ends lost 1 base and 1 base respectively, with 15 bases between them. The CDR3, as DNA: TGTGCCTGGAGTGACCCTACAGCGCAGGGCACAGATACGCAGTATTTT. This encodes CAWSDPTAQGTDTQYF.

The V gene is TRBV5-6, the J gene TRBJ2-5, with 9 positions matching TRBD2. Germline CDR1 SGHDT, CDR2 YYEEEE. V was clipped by 6 bases and J by 5 bases; unmatched bases: 11. The CDR3 runs to 15 residues. Written as DNA, the CDR3 is TGTGCCAGCACTTCGCCGGGACTAGCTCCTGAGACCCAGTACTTC. This codes for CASTSPGLAPETQYF.

This clone was seen more than once but under ten times. In the same sample, other DNA sequences code for this CDR3. The chain has TRBV9 and TRBJ1-2; tentatively, D is TRBD1 (5 bases). CDR1 is SGDLS and CDR2 is YYNGEE in the germline V gene. This CDR3 contains 13 residues. V lost 2 bases and J lost 2, with 7 bases in between. CDR3 DNA sequence: TGTGCCAGCAGCGTTGACAGCAACTATGGCTACACCTTC. It translates to CASSVDSNYGYTF.

V is TRBV30 and J is TRBJ1-1; tentative D call: TRBD1 (5 bases). Germline CDR1 GTSNPN, CDR2 SVGIG (reference sequence). Trimming took 0 bases from V and 0 from J, leaving 20 bases between them. This CDR3 is 18 amino acids long. The CDR3 here is CAWSVQWTLSGMNTEAFF. CDR3 sequence (DNA): TGTGCCTGGAGTGTACAGTGGACACTTTCCGGAATGAACACTGAAGCTTTCTTT.

V usage is TRBV4-1 and J usage is TRBJ1-2; D is possibly TRBD1 (5 bases). The CDR3 runs 13 residues. Trimming stripped 2 bases from V and 11 bases from J, with 15 bases between. The V gene's germline CDR1 is MGHRA and CDR2 YSYEKL. The CDR3 region has the DNA TGCGCCAGCAGCCAATCCGGGACCAGGGCATACACCTTC. Its protein is CASSQSGTRAYTF.